This T cell receptor (beta chain) was identified during a study of T cells in Graves' hyperthyroidism and ophthalmopathy. Study conclusions and caveats: Ophthalmopathy and stable hyperthyroidism were told apart by a 13 V-J model. Peripheral blood also featured most of the thyroid clonotypes expanded above 0.001.

As to this clonotype: What it binds is not known.

Exclusion of patients followed from uncontrolled infection, other autoimmune disease, pregnancy or lactation. Per germline, CDR1 SQVTM and CDR2 ANQGSEA. This CDR3 has 13 amino acids. Trimming cost V 5 bases and J 5 bases, with 16 bases left between them. TCR beta CDR3 sequences were amplified from RNA transcripts. The HTBI primer set was used in a first-round RT-PCR of the TCR CDR3. TCRdb reprocessed the multiplex PCR reads via MiXCR and lists one record per CDR3 protein. The table lists 800,000 or so distinct CDR3 sequences, more than 30% of them singletons. Sequencing was performed on blood. This sequence joins TRBV29-1 and TRBJ2-7, with D tentatively TRBD1 or TRBD2 (6 bases each). The clonotype was recovered from a man between 18 and 35 years old with Graves' hyperthyroidism. CDR3 in amino acids: CSVRGGRGDEQYF. CDR3 in DNA: TGCAGCGTTCGTGGGGGGCGAGGGGACGAGCAGTACTTC.